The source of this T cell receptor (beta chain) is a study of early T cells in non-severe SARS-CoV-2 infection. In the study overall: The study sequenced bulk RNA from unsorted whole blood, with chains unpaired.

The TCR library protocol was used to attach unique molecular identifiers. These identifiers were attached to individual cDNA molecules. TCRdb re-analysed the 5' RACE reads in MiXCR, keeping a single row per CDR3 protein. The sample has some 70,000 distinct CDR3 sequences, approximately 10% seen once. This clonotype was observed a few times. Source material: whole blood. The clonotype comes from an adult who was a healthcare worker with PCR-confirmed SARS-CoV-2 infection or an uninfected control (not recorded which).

In nucleotides, the CDR3 is TGTGCCAGCAGTCGGGGGACTAGCGGGAGTGGATACGAGCAGTACTTC. Translation: CASSRGTSGSGYEQYF. This chain joins TRBV28 and TRBJ2-7; TRBD2 matches 14 bases. The CDR3 is made up of 16 amino acids. V was clipped by 5 bases and J by 4 bases; unmatched bases: 7. Germline loops: CDR1 MDHEN, CDR2 SYDVKM. Full variable domain (outside the CDR3, taken from reference TRBV28 and TRBJ2-7): DVKVTQSSRYLVKRTGEKVFLECVQDMDHENMFWYRQDPGLGLRLIYFSYDVKMKEKGDIPEGYSVSREKKERFSLILESASTNQTSMYLCASSRGTSGSGYEQYFGPGTRLTVT.